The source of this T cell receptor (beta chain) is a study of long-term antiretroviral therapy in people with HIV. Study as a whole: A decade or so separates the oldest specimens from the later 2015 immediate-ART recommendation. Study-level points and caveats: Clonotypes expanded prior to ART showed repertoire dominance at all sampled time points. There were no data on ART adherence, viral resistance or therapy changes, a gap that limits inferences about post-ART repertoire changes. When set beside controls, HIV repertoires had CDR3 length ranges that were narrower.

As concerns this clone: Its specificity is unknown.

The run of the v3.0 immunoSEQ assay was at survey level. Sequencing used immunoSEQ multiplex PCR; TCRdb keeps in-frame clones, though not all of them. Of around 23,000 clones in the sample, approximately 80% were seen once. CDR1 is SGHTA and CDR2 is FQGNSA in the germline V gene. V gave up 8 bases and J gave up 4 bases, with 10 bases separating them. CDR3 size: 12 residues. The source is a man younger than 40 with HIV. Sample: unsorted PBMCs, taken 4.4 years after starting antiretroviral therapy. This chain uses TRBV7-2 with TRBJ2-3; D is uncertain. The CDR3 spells CASALRADTQYF. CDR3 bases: TGTGCCAGCGCTTTAAGGGCAGATACGCAGTATTTT.